Listed below are T cell receptor beta chains from one sample, sequenced in a study of T-cell reconstitution after alpha-beta-depleted transplantation in children. TCRdb redid the calling of the PCR reads with MiXCR, one entry per CDR3 protein. Of 200,000 or so distinct CDR3 sequences detected, roughly 6% appear once; the ten largest clones hold 4.5%. Sample: PBMCs, taken before TCRalphabeta/CD19-depleted stem cell transplant. Receptors originate from a girl under three years old with combined immunodeficiency, due to receive a stem cell transplant. Each CDR3 is given with its conserved first and last residue. D genes are given only for firm matches. Some rows mark clone size as missing; the rest say once, few, many or name a class of expanded clone.

CDR3: CSVEASGTGNEQYF; DNA: TGCAGCGTTGAAGCCTCCGGGACAGGGAACGAGCAGTACTTC; size: many; V: TRBV29-1; D: TRBD1; J: TRBJ2-7
CDR3: CSARDANTGELFF; DNA: TGCAGTGCCCGGGACGCAAACACCGGGGAGCTGTTTTTT; size: many; V: TRBV29-1; D: .; J: TRBJ2-2
CDR3: CASSDGLAGAPGELFF; DNA: TGTGCCAGCAGCGATGGACTAGCGGGAGCTCCCGGGGAGCTGTTTTTT; size: .; V: TRBV7-6; D: TRBD2; J: TRBJ2-2
CDR3: CASSLRGHRDGYTF; DNA: TGTGCCAGCAGTCTCAGGGGGCATAGGGATGGCTACACCTTC; size: many; V: TRBV27; D: TRBD1; J: TRBJ1-2
CDR3: CASSFRFSFGQPQHF; DNA: TGTGCCAGCAGCTTCAGATTTTCTTTTGGTCAGCCCCAGCATTTT; size: .; V: TRBV5-6; D: .; J: TRBJ1-5
CDR3: CASSLGPILLGMRELFF; DNA: TGTGCCAGCAGCTTAGGACCCATACTCTTAGGGATGAGGGAGCTGTTTTTT; size: .; V: TRBV7-2; D: .; J: TRBJ2-2
CDR3: CASSLALGDTGELFF; DNA: TGTGCCAGCAGTTTAGCTCTAGGGGACACCGGGGAGCTGTTTTTT; size: many; V: TRBV12-3/TRBV12-4; D: .; J: TRBJ2-2
CDR3: CASSQGLAGENEQFF; DNA: TGCGCCAGCAGCCAAGGACTAGCGGGGGAGAATGAGCAGTTCTTC; size: many; V: TRBV4-3; D: TRBD2; J: TRBJ2-1
CDR3: CASSLSPGTSGKNEQFF; DNA: TGTGCCAGCAGTTTATCTCCTGGGACTAGCGGCAAAAATGAGCAGTTCTTC; size: many; V: TRBV28; D: TRBD2; J: TRBJ2-1
CDR3: CASSFNWGSYEQYF; DNA: TGTGCCAGCAGCTTTAACTGGGGCTCCTACGAGCAGTACTTC; size: many; V: TRBV7-2; D: .; J: TRBJ2-7